The 30 T cell receptor beta chains listed next were all sequenced from one sample in a study of T cells in Graves' hyperthyroidism and ophthalmopathy. Researchers took RNA transcripts and amplified the TCR beta CDR3 regions from them. Using the HTBI primer set, a first-round RT-PCR was run on the TCR CDR3. TCRdb passed the multiplex PCR reads through MiXCR, listing each CDR3 protein once. The sample lists around 210,000 distinct CDR3 sequences, roughly a sixth occurring once. The sample consisted of blood. These receptors all stem from a woman between 50 and 59 years old with Graves' hyperthyroidism.

Worth noting for this clonotype: A much larger clone differs from this one at a single base, so this may be a read error. The chain combines TRBV27 with TRBJ2-7, with D perhaps given as TRBD1 or TRBD2 (5 bases each). The J call is uncertain, as TRBJ2-1 better fits the DNA end. Germline V gene data show CDR1 as MNHEY and CDR2 as SMNVEV (reference sequence). The CDR3 has 13 amino acids. This CDR3 is CASSLGRGNEQFF. The CDR3 nucleotides read TGTGCCAGCAGTTTAGGACGGGGCAACGAGCAGTTCTTC.

V and J are TRBV5-1 and TRBJ2-7, with 13 bases identical to TRBD2. Germline CDR1 and CDR2: SGHRS and YFSETQ. The J segment lost 6 bases and the V segment lost 4 bases, leaving 13 bases of the junction unmatched. The CDR3 has 17 amino acids. CDR3 amino acids: CASSLTSGRYTPSEQYF. Written as DNA, the CDR3 is TGCGCCAGCAGCCTGACTAGCGGGAGGTACACGCCAAGCGAGCAGTACTTC.

This clonotype was observed many times. The chain has TRBV5-1 and TRBJ2-1; D remains ambiguous. CDR3 length: 15 amino acids. Germline-derived CDR1 and CDR2 are SGHRS and YFSETQ. Trimming took off 0 bases at V and 5 bases at J, with 12 bases between the two ends. The CDR3 is CASSLGLDTHNEQFF. The CDR3 DNA is TGCGCCAGCAGCTTGGGACTCGATACCCACAATGAGCAGTTCTTC.

This clonotype was seen ten or more times. V usage is TRBV2 and J usage is TRBJ1-5; D is perhaps TRBD1 (5 bases). The V gene's germline CDR1 is SNHLY and CDR2 FYNNEI. Deletions cut 7 bases from V and 3 bases from J, with 13 bases between. CDR3 length: 14 residues. The CDR3 DNA reads as TGTGCCAGCACTGGCAGGGAGGACAATCAGCCCCAGCATTTT. Translation gives CASTGREDNQPQHF.

The chain employs TRBV28 and TRBJ2-1; D call uncertain. V gave up 3 bases and J gave up 11 bases, with 8 bases separating them. The germline gives CDR1 MDHEN, CDR2 SYDVKM. This CDR3 contains 11 residues. The CDR3 protein is CASSLGPQQFF. In nucleotides, the CDR3 is TGTGCCAGCAGTTTGGGCCCGCAGCAGTTCTTC.

This clonotype was counted many times. V and J are TRBV20-1 and TRBJ2-5; the match to TRBD1 covers 11 bases. J lost 5 bases, V lost 6 bases, and 11 bases had no gene match. The CDR3 loop spans 15 amino acids. Germline V CDR1 and CDR2: DFQATT, SNEGSKA (reference sequence). The CDR3 protein is CSARWDRGFGETQYF. CDR3 coding DNA: TGCAGTGCCAGATGGGACAGGGGGTTCGGGGAGACCCAGTACTTC.

Notes on this clonotype: This could be a read error, since a much larger clone is one nucleotide away. The chain combines TRBV10-3 with TRBJ2-1; D might be TRBD1 (6 bases). The CDR3 extends over 14 amino acids. Germline-derived CDR1 and CDR2 are ENHRY and SYGVKD. The V gene lost 8 bases and the J gene lost 8 bases, with 19 bases spanning the gap. The CDR3 protein is CAIGDRGRGHEQFF. The CDR3 DNA reads as TGTGCCATCGGGGACCGGGGCAGGGGACATGAGCAGTTCTTC.

This clonotype was observed many times. This chain connects TRBV3-1 to TRBJ1-1; TRBD1 matches at 7 bases. The CDR3 consists of 14 residues. The germline V gene encodes CDR1 LGHDT and CDR2 YNNKEL (reference sequence). V was clipped by 5 bases and J by 3 bases; unmatched bases: 6. CDR3 in amino acids: CASSGGQGDTEAFF. The CDR3, as DNA: TGTGCCAGCAGCGGGGGCCAGGGGGACACTGAAGCTTTCTTT.

The chain joins TRBV12-3 or TRBV12-4 to TRBJ1-1; 7 bases match TRBD1. Unmatched junction bases numbered 8, after V lost 4 bases and J lost 3 bases. The CDR3 runs 15 residues. As DNA, the CDR3 is TGTGCCAGCAGTTCTACAGGGGTAGGGGACACTGAAGCTTTCTTT. Its translation is CASSSTGVGDTEAFF.

The CDR3: CASEAGGDNEQFF. The CDR3 bases are TGTGCCAGTGAGGCAGGGGGTGACAATGAGCAGTTCTTC. The chain couples TRBV6-1 to TRBJ2-1, with 7 bases fitting TRBD1. CDR1 MNHNS and CDR2 SASEGT come from the germline V gene. The CDR3 sequence is 13 residues long. J was trimmed by 5 bases and V by 9 bases; bases with no gene match: 7.

This clonotype was found many times. In DNA form, the CDR3 reads TGTGCCTGGAGTGTACTTCAGGGTAATTCACCCCTCCACTTT. As protein: CAWSVLQGNSPLHF. The V and J genes are TRBV30 and TRBJ1-6; TRBD1 might be the D (5 bases). CDR3 length: 14 amino acids. V was pared by 0 bases and J by 6 bases, with 9 bases between. CDR1 and CDR2 (germline): GTSNPN, SVGIG (reference sequence).

The chain combines TRBV5-1 with TRBJ1-6; TRBD1 might be the D (6 bases). Trimming removed 2 bases from V and 6 bases from J, with 15 bases in between. Germline V lookup: CDR1 SGHRS, CDR2 YFSETQ. The CDR3 has 16 amino acids. The CDR3 DNA reads as TGCGCCAGCAGCTTTAGTCCGACAGGTCCTAATTCACCCCTCCACTTT. This translates into CASSFSPTGPNSPLHF.

This clonotype was found many times. V gene TRBV29-1 combines with J gene TRBJ2-7; D is possibly TRBD1 (5 bases). The CDR3 runs 14 residues. V was cut by 7 bases and J by 0 bases, with 16 bases left in between. Germline CDR1 and CDR2: SQVTM and ANQGSEA. The CDR3: CSAGRGQRSYEQYF. The CDR3 DNA reads as TGCAGCGCCGGAAGGGGTCAGCGCTCCTACGAGCAGTACTTC.

This clonotype came up a few times. The CDR3 is CSVERTSGRNTGELFF. The CDR3 DNA follows: TGCAGCGTTGAAAGGACTAGCGGGAGAAACACCGGGGAGCTGTTTTTT. The chain couples TRBV29-1 to TRBJ2-2; TRBD2 aligns across 13 bases. The trim removed 2 bases at V and 2 bases at J, leaving 2 bases unmatched. The CDR3 is made up of 16 amino acids. Germline lookup yields CDR1 SQVTM and CDR2 ANQGSEA.

This clonotype has ten or more counts. The chain joins TRBV7-9 to TRBJ1-5; D not resolved. CDR1 and CDR2 from the germline V gene are SEHNR and FQNEAQ (reference sequence). The germline V and J ends were trimmed by 2 bases and 6 bases, with 5 bases remaining between them. CDR3 length equals 12 residues. The CDR3 is CASSLYLQPQHF. In DNA, the CDR3 is TGTGCCAGCAGCTTATATCTTCAGCCCCAGCATTTT. Full variable domain (missing parts from reference TRBV7-9 and TRBJ1-5): DTGVSQNPRHKITKRGQNVTFRCDPISEHNRLYWYRQTLGQGPEFLTYFQNEAQLEKSRLLSDRFSAERPKGSFSTLEIQRTEQGDSAMYLCASSLYLQPQHFGDGTRLSIL.

The chain links TRBV15 to TRBJ1-3; 9 nucleotides line up with TRBD1. CDR3 size: 15 residues. V shed 5 bases, J shed 0 bases, and the junction held 2 bases outside the gene matches. Germline V gene data show CDR1 as LNHNV and CDR2 as YYDKDF (reference sequence). CDR3 in DNA: TGTGCCACCAGCCGGACAGGGGTCTCTGGAAACACCATATATTTT. Its protein product is CATSRTGVSGNTIYF.

Worth noting for this clonotype: Sequence at one end of the junction differs from germline and may be a read error. The V call is TRBV19, the J call TRBJ2-1; the match to TRBD1 covers 8 bases. The length of the CDR3 is 15 residues. Per the germline V gene, CDR1 is LNHDA and CDR2 is SQIVND (reference sequence). As DNA, the CDR3 is TGTGCCAGTAGTGACAGGGGTTTTTCGAACAATGGGCAGTTCTTC. Its translation: CASSDRGFSNNGQFF.

The chain couples TRBV20-1 to TRBJ2-1; a possible D gene is TRBD2 (6 bases). Trimming left V 1 base short and J 5 bases short, with 12 bases between. The CDR3 consists of 14 residues. The germline gives CDR1 DFQATT, CDR2 SNEGSKA (reference sequence). The CDR3 reads CSARVAGPNNEQFF. The CDR3 DNA is TGCAGTGCTAGAGTGGCGGGACCAAACAATGAGCAGTTCTTC.

This clonotype was counted ten times or more. V usage is TRBV27 and J usage is TRBJ2-3; the match to TRBD1 covers 8 bases. J was trimmed by 2 bases and V by 4 bases; bases with no gene match: 2. Germline V gene data show CDR1 as MNHEY and CDR2 as SMNVEV (reference sequence). This CDR3 is 14 amino acids long. CDR3: CASSSTGATDTQYF. CDR3 nucleotides: TGTGCCAGCAGTTCGACAGGGGCCACAGATACGCAGTATTTT.

This clonotype was observed at least ten times. This chain links TRBV6-1 with TRBJ1-5; D ambiguous. V gave up 7 bases and J gave up 0 bases, with 13 bases separating them. The CDR3 extends over 15 amino acids. Germline lookup yields CDR1 MNHNS and CDR2 SASEGT. In nucleotides, the CDR3 is TGTGCCAGCAAGCTCAGTGCCGATAGCAATCAGCCCCAGCATTTT. It translates to CASKLSADSNQPQHF.

A few counts support this clonotype. The V call is TRBV5-1, the J call TRBJ1-3; a possible D gene is TRBD1 (6 bases). Per the germline V gene, CDR1 is SGHRS and CDR2 is YFSETQ. The CDR3 has 14 amino acids. V was cut by 4 bases and J by 1 base, with 9 bases left in between. CDR3 nucleotides: TGCGCCAGCAGCCGGACAGCTTCTGGAAACACCATATATTTT. This gives the protein CASSRTASGNTIYF.

This clonotype occurred many times. The chain uses TRBV11-2 and TRBJ2-7, with D perhaps matching TRBD2 (6 bases). CDR1 is SGHAT and CDR2 is FQNNGV in the germline V gene. V lost 4 bases to trimming and J lost 7 bases, with 17 bases between them. CDR3 size: 14 residues. CDR3 sequence: CASSSRLVRGEQYF. In DNA form, the CDR3 reads TGTGCCAGCAGCTCGCGACTCGTCCGGGGGGAGCAGTACTTC.

This sequence joins TRBV7-6 and TRBJ2-2; no clear D. The CDR3 sequence is 13 residues long. Between the trimmed V and J ends, which lost 1 base and 9 bases, there was a span of 9 bases. Germline lookup yields CDR1 SGHVS and CDR2 FNYEAQ. This CDR3 reads CASSLGPARELFF. CDR3 nucleotide sequence: TGTGCCAGCAGCTTAGGTCCCGCCCGGGAGCTGTTTTTT.

This clonotype showed up just a few times. DNA for the CDR3: TGTGCCAGCAGCAGCGGGACACCTTACGAGCAGTACTTC. As protein: CASSSGTPYEQYF. The chain employs TRBV5-5 and TRBJ2-7; a possible D gene is TRBD2 (7 bases). V was cut by 4 bases and J by 4 bases, with 12 bases left in between. CDR3 size: 13 residues. Germline lookup yields CDR1 SGHKS and CDR2 YYEKEE (reference sequence).

This clonotype has a count of ten or more. The chain uses TRBV9 and TRBJ2-1, with 11 bases that match TRBD2. Per germline, CDR1 SGDLS and CDR2 YYNGEE. The ends lost 0 bases at V and 4 bases at J; junction bases unmatched: 0. This CDR3 is built from 15 residues. The CDR3 nucleotides read TGTGCCAGCAGCGTAGGACTAGCGGGATACAATGAGCAGTTCTTC. It codes for CASSVGLAGYNEQFF.

This clonotype was counted between two and nine times. V and J are TRBV7-9 and TRBJ2-5, with D hard to call. CDR1 SEHNR and CDR2 FQNEAQ come from the germline V gene (reference sequence). V lost 3 bases to trimming and J lost 5 bases, with 10 bases between them. The CDR3 is 13 residues long. DNA of the CDR3: TGTGCCAGCAGCTTGAACAGAAGGGAGACCCAGTACTTC. As protein: CASSLNRRETQYF.

CDR3 loop: CSARDRGTGAYEQYF. In DNA form, the CDR3 reads TGCAGTGCTAGAGATCGAGGAACAGGGGCCTACGAGCAGTACTTC. The rearrangement links TRBV20-1 to TRBJ2-7, with 7 bases aligning to TRBD1. This CDR3 has 15 amino acids. Looked up from germline, CDR1 is DFQATT and CDR2 is SNEGSKA (reference sequence). Trimming cost V 0 bases and J 2 bases; bases outside gene matches: 7.

Many counts were recorded for this clonotype. V and J are TRBV27 and TRBJ2-3; TRBD1 matches at 9 bases. The CDR3 extends over 14 amino acids. The J segment lost 1 base and the V segment lost 7 bases, leaving 3 bases of the junction unmatched. Per germline, CDR1 MNHEY and CDR2 SMNVEV (reference sequence). The CDR3 DNA reads TGTGCCAGCAAATGGGACAGGGGCACAGATACGCAGTATTTT. It yields the protein CASKWDRGTDTQYF.

This clonotype has only a few counts. The V and J genes are TRBV7-3 and TRBJ2-5, with no clear D. The CDR3 contains 15 residues. V was shortened by 0 bases and J by 0 bases, with 8 bases between the two germline ends. CDR1 and CDR2 (germline): SGHTA, FQGTGA. The DNA for the CDR3 is TGTGCCAGCAGCTTAACGGCAGAGTACCAAGAGACCCAGTACTTC. It codes for CASSLTAEYQETQYF.

The chain combines TRBV20-1 with TRBJ2-2; D is undetermined. The length of the CDR3 is 14 residues. CDR1 DFQATT and CDR2 SNEGSKA come from the germline V gene (reference sequence). The V end lost 0 bases, the J end lost 4 bases, and 9 bases lay between the germline ends. The CDR3 DNA follows: TGCAGTGCTAGAGATCCCACGAGCACCGGGGAGCTGTTTTTT. Amino acid sequence: CSARDPTSTGELFF.